Presented here are 24 T cell receptor beta chains from one specimen sequenced in a study of OX40 agonist ivuxolimab in advanced cancers. Generated by immunoSEQ multiplex PCR, the TCRdb table keeps only in-frame clones and is missing some. The sample records about 60,000 clones, about 86% being singletons. Source: CD4+ or CD8+ T cells sorted from blood, taken in a trial of the OX40 agonist ivuxolimab. The receptor source for this set is an adult with an advanced solid tumor such as melanoma, head and neck, liver or kidney cancer.

The chain combines TRBV7-2 with TRBJ2-5; D remains ambiguous. The assigned J gene may be wrong: the sequence end matches TRBJ2-7 better. The germline V gene has CDR1 SGHTA and CDR2 FQGNSA. The CDR3 consists of 13 residues. CDR3 sequence: CASSLPPMAEQYF. The CDR3 DNA reads as TGTGCCAGCAGCTTACCCCCCATGGCCGAGCAGTACTTC.

The chain carries TRBV6-1 and TRBJ2-3, with 9 bases that match TRBD2. After removal of 8 bases from V and 4 bases from J, the junction contained 4 bases not matched to a gene. The CDR3 length is 13 residues. CDR1 is MNHNS, CDR2 SASEGT, per germline. The CDR3 DNA reads TGTGCCAGCCGCGGGACTAGCCCAGATACGCAGTATTTT. It yields the protein CASRGTSPDTQYF.

The count of this clone is one. The CDR3 spells CASVRAGSPNTGELFF. Written as DNA, the CDR3 is TGTGCCAGCGTTAGAGCAGGGTCCCCGAACACCGGGGAGCTGTTTTTT. The chain joins TRBV6-4 to TRBJ2-2, with D possibly being TRBD1 (5 bases). Between the trimmed V and J ends, which lost 8 bases and 0 bases, there was a span of 16 bases. The CDR3 covers 16 residues. CDR1 MRHNA and CDR2 SNTAGT come from the germline V gene.

This chain uses TRBV7-2 with TRBJ2-7; D not resolved. Germline CDR1 SGHTA, CDR2 FQGNSA. CDR3 size: 15 residues. The V end was cut by 0 bases, the J end by 2 bases, with 11 bases between. The DNA for the CDR3 is TGTGCCAGCAGCTTAGCAACAGCCACCGCCTACGAGCAGTACTTC. Its protein is CASSLATATAYEQYF.

This clone came up once. The CDR3 is CASSDSGYEQYF. CDR3 bases: TGTGCCAGCAGTGACAGCGGATACGAGCAGTACTTC. This chain joins TRBV6-1 and TRBJ2-7, with D perhaps TRBD2 (5 bases). Germline V gives CDR1 MNHNS, CDR2 SASEGT. V lost 3 bases and J 4 bases, leaving 7 bases between the germline ends. The CDR3 runs 12 residues.

This clone was picked up a small number of times. The rearrangement uses TRBV30 and TRBJ1-3, with D possibly matching TRBD1 (5 bases). Germline CDR1 is GTSNPN and CDR2 is SVGIG (reference sequence). V was clipped by 3 bases and J by 1 base, with 19 bases between them. CDR3 length: 17 amino acids. CDR3 DNA sequence: TGTGCCTGGAGCGCACAGAGAAGGGGTTTATCTGGAAACACCATATATTTT. Translating gives CAWSAQRRGLSGNTIYF. Full variable domain (remainder filled in from reference TRBV30 and TRBJ1-3): SQTIHQWPATLVQPVGSPLSLECTVEGTSNPNLYWYRQAAGRGLQLLFYSVGIGQISSEVPQNLSASRPQDRQFILSSKKLLLSDSGFYLCAWSAQRRGLSGNTIYFGEGSWLTVV.

This sequence joins TRBV19 and TRBJ1-5; D is unresolved. Germline CDR1 is LNHDA and CDR2 is SQIVND (reference sequence). The ends were cut back, 4 bases at V and 7 bases at J, with 11 bases in the middle. This CDR3 spans 13 amino acids. This CDR3 reads CASSRLLGQPQHF. The CDR3 DNA follows: TGTGCCAGTAGTAGACTACTGGGGCAGCCCCAGCATTTT.

V gene TRBV14 combines with J gene TRBJ2-1, with unresolved D. Germline V CDR1 and CDR2: SGHDN, FVKESK. The length of the CDR3 is 15 residues. The V gene lost 0 bases and the J gene lost 3 bases, with 9 bases spanning the gap. Written as DNA, the CDR3 is TGTGCCAGCAGCCAAGAGTTGTTCTTCTACAATGAGCAGTTCTTC. As protein: CASSQELFFYNEQFF.

This chain uses TRBV9 with TRBJ2-7; 8 bases line up with TRBD1. The CDR3 runs 16 residues. Germline V gives CDR1 SGDLS, CDR2 YYNGEE. Trimming took 9 bases from V and 2 from J; bases not matched to a gene: 16. CDR3 DNA sequence: TGTGCCACAGGGGGCGCAGGGTGGGAGCGCACCTACGAGCAGTACTTC. It encodes CATGGAGWERTYEQYF.

The rearrangement uses TRBV15 and TRBJ1-1; unclear D gene. Trimming left V 0 bases short and J 8 bases short, with 10 bases between. The CDR3 is 13 amino acids. Looked up from germline, CDR1 is LNHNV and CDR2 is YYDKDF (reference sequence). The CDR3 DNA follows: TGTGCCACCAGCAGAGACCGTCAGACAGAAGCTTTCTTT. It is translated as CATSRDRQTEAFF. Using reference TRBV15 and TRBJ1-1 for the parts outside the CDR3, the full variable domain is DAMVIQNPRYQVTQFGKPVTLSCSQTLNHNVMYWYQQKSSQAPKLLFHYYDKDFNNEADTPDNFQSRRPNTSFCFLDIRSPGLGDTAMYLCATSRDRQTEAFFGQGTRLTVV.

The CDR3 here is CASSQPLITDTQYF. Written as DNA, the CDR3 is TGTGCCAGCAGCCAACCCTTGATCACAGATACGCAGTATTTT. This chain connects TRBV7-3 to TRBJ2-3; no clear D gene. There are 14 residues in the CDR3. CDR1 and CDR2 (germline): SGHTA, FQGTGA. Trimming pared 5 bases from V and 2 bases from J, leaving 11 bases between.

The chain combines TRBV5-6 with TRBJ2-1, with TRBD2 matching over 9 bases. There are 15 residues in the CDR3. J lost 7 bases, V lost 2 bases, and 7 bases had no gene match. Germline loops: CDR1 SGHDT, CDR2 YYEEEE. In DNA, the CDR3 is TGTGCCAGCAGCTTATACGGCGGGGGGGCAAATGAGCAGTTCTTC. Its translation is CASSLYGGGANEQFF.

This clone showed up just once. The rearrangement links TRBV6-1 to TRBJ1-2, with 8 bases matching TRBD1. The CDR3 contains 14 residues. With 4 bases clipped from V and 8 bases from J, the junction kept 9 bases outside the gene matches. CDR1 MNHNS and CDR2 SASEGT come from the germline V gene. DNA of the CDR3: TGTGCCAGCAGTGTCCAACAGGGGGAGTGGGGCTACACCTTC. Translated, it gives CASSVQQGEWGYTF.

The chain links TRBV10-2 to TRBJ1-1, with a possible D match to TRBD1 (5 bases). Trimming shortened V by 8 bases and J by 2 bases, and 12 bases separated the two germline ends. This CDR3 is 13 amino acids long. Germline CDR1 reads WSHSY; CDR2 reads SAAADI. CDR3 amino acids: CASSRGDNTEAFF. CDR3 sequence (DNA): TGCGCCAGCTCCCGGGGGGATAACACTGAAGCTTTCTTT.

V and J are TRBV5-1 and TRBJ2-7; TRBD1 or TRBD2 may be the D gene (5 bases each). Per the germline V gene, CDR1 is SGHRS and CDR2 is YFSETQ. The V end was cut by 9 bases, the J end by 0 bases, with 10 bases between. The CDR3 spans 12 residues. In nucleotides, the CDR3 is TGCGCCACCCGAGGGGACTCCTACGAGCAGTACTTC. Its protein product is CATRGDSYEQYF.

The chain combines TRBV2 with TRBJ2-5; the D gene is possibly TRBD1 (6 bases). V was clipped by 6 bases and J by 4 bases, with 15 bases between them. The germline gives CDR1 SNHLY, CDR2 FYNNEI. This CDR3 spans 14 amino acids. This CDR3 reads CASSPDRNTETQYF. CDR3 coding DNA: TGTGCCAGCAGCCCCGACAGGAATACAGAGACCCAGTACTTC.

This chain connects TRBV29-1 to TRBJ1-1; 7 bases line up with TRBD1. The V gene's germline CDR1 is SQVTM and CDR2 ANQGSEA. The CDR3 runs to 14 residues. V gave up 1 base and J gave up 2 bases; unmatched junction bases: 4. CDR3 sequence reads: CSVEGRGGNTEAFF. CDR3 DNA: TGCAGCGTTGAAGGCAGGGGGGGTAACACTGAAGCTTTCTTT.

The chain carries TRBV7-6 and TRBJ2-3, with no clear D. V was pared by 2 bases and J by 6 bases, with 6 bases between. Germline V CDR1 and CDR2: SGHVS, FNYEAQ. The CDR3 loop spans 12 amino acids. This CDR3 is CASSLTSDTQYF. CDR3 in DNA: TGTGCCAGCAGCTTAACGTCGGATACGCAGTATTTT.

The rearrangement uses TRBV7-2 and TRBJ2-7, with TRBD2 identical over 9 bases. Germline V lookup: CDR1 SGHTA, CDR2 FQGNSA. The CDR3 covers 15 residues. V lost 1 base to trimming and J lost 6 bases; unmatched junction nucleotides: 7. Written as DNA, the CDR3 is TGTGCCAGCAGCTTAGATCGGACTAGCGTCTTCGAGCAGTACTTC. It is translated as CASSLDRTSVFEQYF.

V and J are TRBV5-4 and TRBJ2-7; weak D call: TRBD1 (7 bases). V lost 4 bases and J 5 bases, leaving 13 bases between the germline ends. This CDR3 region has 13 residues. Germline CDR1 SGHNT, CDR2 YYREEE (reference sequence). The CDR3, as DNA: TGTGCCAGCAGCCCAGACAGGGAGGACGAGCAGTACTTC. It specifies CASSPDREDEQYF.

J is TRBJ2-5 and V is TRBV15; 7 bases are shared with TRBD1. The trim removed 5 bases at V and 3 bases at J, leaving 6 bases unmatched. CDR3 size: 14 residues. Germline V gene lookup returns CDR1 LNHNV and CDR2 YYDKDF (reference sequence). The CDR3 loop reads CATSADRFKETQYF. The DNA for the CDR3 is TGTGCCACCAGCGCGGACAGGTTTAAAGAGACCCAGTACTTC.

In this sample, this clone turned up once. The chain couples TRBV28 to TRBJ2-1; 9 bases are a match to TRBD1. The CDR3 spans 15 residues. Germline V gene sequence: CDR1 MDHEN, CDR2 SYDVKM. V lost 4 bases and J lost 7; bases outside the gene matches: 8. The CDR3 spells CASSSPGQGTNEQFF. The CDR3 bases are TGTGCCAGCAGTTCCCCTGGACAGGGGACTAATGAGCAGTTCTTC. Based on the CDR3 plus reference TRBV28 and TRBJ2-1, the full variable domain is DVKVTQSSRYLVKRTGEKVFLECVQDMDHENMFWYRQDPGLGLRLIYFSYDVKMKEKGDIPEGYSVSREKKERFSLILESASTNQTSMYLCASSSPGQGTNEQFFGPGTRLTVL.

Here the CDR3 DNA reads TGTGCCAGCAGTTTGGAGGCGGGAGCAGAGACCCAGTACTTC. It codes for CASSLEAGAETQYF. The rearrangement joins TRBV28 to TRBJ2-5; 7 nucleotides match TRBD2. The germline V gene encodes CDR1 MDHEN and CDR2 SYDVKM. After removal of 3 bases from V and 4 bases from J, the junction contained 5 bases not matched to a gene. The CDR3 loop spans 14 amino acids.

The rearrangement joins TRBV5-6 to TRBJ2-5, with 9 positions matching TRBD2. This CDR3 contains 15 residues. CDR1 is SGHDT, CDR2 YYEEEE, per germline. V lost 4 bases, J lost 2 bases, and 6 bases stayed unmatched. This chain's CDR3 is CASSLAGRGQETQYF. As DNA, the CDR3 is TGTGCCAGCAGCCTAGCGGGAAGGGGTCAAGAGACCCAGTACTTC.